Sequencing of this T cell receptor (beta chain) was carried out in a study of T cells in localized non-small cell lung cancer. Findings of the study overall: Since sequencing was restricted to only one region of the tumor, intratumor heterogeneity remains a possibility.

TCRdb keeps only in-frame clones here, not all; method: immunoSEQ multiplex PCR. The sample shows 1,500 to 2,000 clones, around 24% of them seen only once. Germline trimming cut 3 bases from V and 6 bases from J; bases unmatched to any gene: 4. CDR1 and CDR2 from the germline V gene are KGHSH and LQKENI. The CDR3 length is 14 residues. As regards this clone: The antigen is undetermined.

J is TRBJ2-2 and V is TRBV18, with 7 positions matching TRBD1. Here the sequenced sample was lung tumor tissue, taken before any cancer treatment. This clonotype was sampled from a female donor at least 60 years old with stage I lung adenocarcinoma. CDR3 in DNA: TGTGCCAGCTCACCCACCGACAGGGCCGGGGAGCTGTTTTTT. This translates into CASSPTDRAGELFF.